This paragraph covers one TCR beta chain sequence. The antigen is undetermined. Clones were sequenced by immunoSEQ multiplex PCR, and TCRdb holds only the in-frame ones, with some missing. This table holds some 100,000 clones, nearly 95% found once. CDR1 is SEHNR, CDR2 FQNEAQ, per germline (reference sequence). The CDR3 contains 14 residues. V dropped 6 bases and J dropped 6; count of bases not matched to a gene: 8. The source of the sample is a study of T cell responses to AZD1222 COVID-19 vaccine. Study results and limitations: Most donors were white British and more were female, and clonal diversity was possibly underestimated. It was only after the peak T cell response that any repertoires were sampled. Spike as a whole was targeted by vaccine-associated CD4 TCRs, dominant at 160-218 and 743-854.

This TCR was recovered from an adult in good health. The starting material was peripheral blood, obtained on day 0 of AZD1222 vaccination. This chain uses TRBV7-9 with TRBJ1-5; the match to TRBD1 covers 7 bases. The chain's CDR3 is CASSVGGAGQPQHF. The CDR3, as DNA: TGTGCCAGCAGTGTAGGGGGCGCAGGTCAGCCCCAGCATTTT.